The 14 T cell receptor beta chains below were found in one sample sequenced in a study of molecular identifiers for immune sequencing clone quantification. TCRdb re-analysed the PCR reads in MiXCR, keeping a single row per CDR3 protein. Among some 650,000 distinct CDR3 sequences listed, nearly 20% were seen once. Material: naive CD8+ T cells from blood, with Jurkat cell RNA spiked in. The subset here: FACS-sorted CD8+CD4-CCR7+CD45RA+ naive T cells. The receptors originated from a human donor in good health. Some libraries in this study had Jurkat cell RNA spiked in.

In this sample, this clonotype turned up many times. The chain carries TRBV7-9 and TRBJ2-2, with D unresolved. The CDR3 extends over 14 amino acids. The V end lost 5 bases, the J end lost 5 bases, and 12 bases lay between the germline ends. The germline V gene has CDR1 SEHNR and CDR2 FQNEAQ (reference sequence). CDR3 protein: CASSPEGLTGELFF. The CDR3 coding sequence is TGTGCCAGCAGCCCCGAAGGATTAACCGGGGAGCTGTTTTTT.

This clonotype has at least ten counts. J is TRBJ2-3 and V is TRBV14; no definite D call. The CDR3 runs to 13 residues. CDR1 SGHDN and CDR2 FVKESK come from the germline V gene. Trimming took 3 bases from V and 8 from J, leaving 12 bases between them. CDR3 sequence: CASSQIHPPTQYF. In DNA, the CDR3 is TGTGCCAGCAGCCAGATCCACCCACCTACGCAGTATTTT.

Worth noting for this clonotype: A single base separates this from a much larger clone, so it may be a read error. The chain combines TRBV7-6 with TRBJ1-6; perhaps TRBD1 as D (6 bases). Germline CDR1 is SGHVS and CDR2 is FNYEAQ. This CDR3 contains 14 residues. The CDR3 sequence: CASSLEDSNSLLHF. CDR3 bases: TGTGCCAGCAGCTTAGAGGACAGTAATTCACTCCTCCACTTT.

About this clonotype: A clone one base away is much larger, so this may be a read error. The chain carries TRBV9 and TRBJ1-1; TRBD1 matches at 8 bases. This CDR3 has 17 amino acids. CDR1 is SGDLS and CDR2 is YYNGEE in the germline V gene. The CDR3 sequence is CASSVGVQGALNTEALF. CDR3 in DNA: TGTGCCAGCAGCGTAGGCGTCCAGGGGGCGTTGAACACTGAAGCTCTCTTT.

Points on this clonotype: A much bigger clone sits one base away, suggesting this may be a read error. The chain joins TRBV28 to TRBJ2-7, with 7 positions matching TRBD1. The CDR3 covers 13 residues. CDR1 and CDR2 from the germline V gene are MDHEN and SYDVKM. The CDR3 sequence: CASSYRGNGERYF. For the CDR3, the DNA is TGTGCCAGCAGTTACAGGGGTAATGGCGAGCGGTACTTC.

This clonotype was seen at least ten times. The V call is TRBV5-6, the J call TRBJ2-5; 7 bases are shared with TRBD2. J was trimmed by 0 bases and V by 2 bases; bases with no gene match: 13. This CDR3 spans 18 amino acids. Germline V CDR1 and CDR2: SGHDT, YYEEEE. The chain's CDR3 is CASSLLTSENLYQETQYF. DNA for the CDR3: TGTGCCAGCAGCTTACTTACTAGCGAGAACTTGTACCAAGAGACCCAGTACTTC.

This clonotype was picked up many times. The chain employs TRBV6-6 and TRBJ2-1; D is perhaps TRBD2 (6 bases). Germline assignment: CDR1 MNHNY and CDR2 SVGAGI (reference sequence). The CDR3 has 12 amino acids. Trimming cost V 3 bases and J 10 bases, with 10 bases left between them. The CDR3 nucleotides read TGTGCCAGCAGTTATGGAGCGGGCGAGCAGTTCTTC. Translating it yields CASSYGAGEQFF.

On this clonotype: Its ends do not fully match the called genes, so a read error is possible. The CDR3 DNA reads TGTGCCAGTAGTGCCCCCAGTCCCGCTCTGGGGACCCTGTACTTC. Residues: CASSAPSPALGTLYF. The chain uses TRBV19 and TRBJ2-5; D possibly uses TRBD1 or TRBD2 (5 bases each). CDR1 LNHDA and CDR2 SQIVND come from the germline V gene (reference sequence). CDR3 length: 15 residues.

In its sample, this clonotype was seen many times. The chain combines TRBV12-5 with TRBJ1-1; D is ambiguous. CDR3 length: 14 amino acids. The V end was cut by 6 bases, the J end by 0 bases, with 11 bases between. Germline V gene sequence: CDR1 LGHNT, CDR2 FRNRAP. CDR3 bases: TGTGCTAGTGGGCCCTCTTTGGTGAACACTGAAGCTTTCTTT. Translation gives CASGPSLVNTEAFF.

Only a few counts were recorded for this clonotype. V usage is TRBV2 and J usage is TRBJ1-2; D unclear. V lost 6 bases and J lost 8, with 10 bases in between. The CDR3 is 11 amino acids. Germline values: CDR1 SNHLY, CDR2 FYNNEI. The CDR3 coding sequence is TGTGCCAGCAGGGCCGGACTCGGCTACACCTTC. It translates to CASRAGLGYTF.

This clonotype was seen a few times. This chain links TRBV27 with TRBJ2-1, with 11 bases lining up with TRBD2. Germline trimming cut 2 bases from V and 9 bases from J; bases unmatched to any gene: 6. Germline values: CDR1 MNHEY, CDR2 SMNVEV (reference sequence). The CDR3 is made up of 15 amino acids. The CDR3 DNA reads as TGTGCCAGCAGTTTAGGGGCTAGCGGGGGGAGTGAGCAGTTCTTC. Translating gives CASSLGASGGSEQFF.

With respect to this clonotype: It may be a read error: a sequence one base away is much more abundant. The CDR3 here is CATPIPGKETSTDTQYF. The CDR3 bases are TGTGCCACGCCGATCCCCGGGAAAGAGACTAGCACAGATACGCAGTATTTT. The V gene is TRBV24-1, the J gene TRBJ2-3; the D gene is possibly TRBD2 (5 bases). The CDR3 runs to 17 residues. V lost 10 bases, J lost 0 bases, and 22 bases lay in between. Germline V lookup: CDR1 KGHDR, CDR2 SFDVKD.

This clonotype was detected ten times or more. The rearrangement links TRBV30 to TRBJ2-7; D might be TRBD2 (5 bases). Trimming took 4 bases from V and 5 from J, leaving 15 bases between them. The CDR3 has 13 residues. Germline CDR1 and CDR2: GTSNPN and SVGIG (reference sequence). CDR3 bases: TGTGCCTGGATACAGAGGGCCCTCAACGAGCAGTACTTC. As protein: CAWIQRALNEQYF.

This clonotype was recorded many times. This rearrangement joins TRBV6-5 to TRBJ2-7; D may be TRBD2 (6 bases). The length of the CDR3 is 15 residues. Per germline, CDR1 MNHEY and CDR2 SVGAGI. Trimming left V 4 bases short and J 3 bases short, with 16 bases between. In DNA, the CDR3 is TGTGCCAGCAGTTCCCAAGCGGGTACTCGCTACGAGCAGTACTTC. As protein: CASSSQAGTRYEQYF.